These 19 T cell receptor beta chains were all obtained from the same sample, sequenced in a study of graft-versus-host responses after intestinal transplantation. Their target antigens are unknown. TCRdb keeps only in-frame clones here, not all; method: immunoSEQ multiplex PCR. Found here are about 70,000 clones, approximately 96% of them singletons; the top ten hold around 0.5%. The specimen was unstimulated CD8+ T cells sorted from spleen or lymph node cells, collected before intestinal transplant. The receptor set was obtained from a human donor who received an intestinal transplant.

V gene TRBV4-2 combines with J gene TRBJ1-2; unclear D gene. The length of the CDR3 is 17 residues. CDR1 and CDR2 (germline): LGHNA, YNFKEQ. Trimming removed 2 bases from V and 1 base from J, with 17 bases in between. The CDR3 region has the DNA TGTGCCAGCAGCCAAATTACTGTAGGAAGGGATAACTATGGCTACACCTTC. It yields the protein CASSQITVGRDNYGYTF.

The chain combines TRBV9 with TRBJ2-7; 8 nucleotides align to TRBD2. CDR3 length: 15 residues. Trimming at V came to 0 bases and at J to 1 base, leaving 3 bases not matched to a gene. Per germline, CDR1 SGDLS and CDR2 YYNGEE. The CDR3 DNA reads TGTGCCAGCAGCGTAGCTCCTAGCGGGTCCTACGAGCAGTACTTC. Translation: CASSVAPSGSYEQYF.

V and J are TRBV5-5 and TRBJ2-7; no definite D call. Germline V gene data show CDR1 as SGHKS and CDR2 as YYEKEE (reference sequence). Trimming took off 4 bases at V and 3 bases at J, with 14 bases between the two ends. The CDR3 has 14 amino acids. As DNA, the CDR3 is TGTGCCAGCAGCCCCCTGACTTCTATCTACGAGCAGTACTTC. Its translation: CASSPLTSIYEQYF.

The chain joins TRBV11-1 to TRBJ2-5; D is tentatively TRBD1 or TRBD2 (5 bases each). Germline CDR1 SGHAT, CDR2 FQDESV (reference sequence). The CDR3 extends over 15 amino acids. V lost 5 bases to trimming and J lost 10 bases, with 23 bases between them. The CDR3 DNA reads as TGTGCCAGCAGCCAAGCTGGGGACCTTCCAGCAGGCCAGTACTTC. Translation gives CASSQAGDLPAGQYF.

This chain joins TRBV28 and TRBJ2-6; D remains ambiguous. The CDR3 loop spans 16 amino acids. With 6 bases removed from V and 2 bases from J, the gap between germline ends came to 14 bases. From germline, CDR1 is MDHEN and CDR2 SYDVKM. CDR3 sequence reads: CASRNNRLPGANVLTF. The CDR3 DNA follows: TGTGCCAGCAGAAATAACCGACTCCCTGGGGCCAACGTCCTGACTTTC.

This chain uses TRBV7-8 with TRBJ2-7, with D possibly matching TRBD2 (5 bases). From germline, CDR1 is SGHVS and CDR2 FQNEAQ. V was pared by 1 base and J by 3 bases, with 7 bases between. The CDR3 loop spans 13 amino acids. CDR3 sequence: CASSLGGGYEQYF. DNA of the CDR3: TGTGCCAGCAGCTTAGGTGGAGGCTACGAGCAGTACTTC.

This chain uses TRBV30 with TRBJ1-1; 7 nucleotides align to TRBD1. V shed 5 bases and J 3 bases; nucleotides not matched to a gene: 9. Germline V gene data show CDR1 as GTSNPN and CDR2 as SVGIG (reference sequence). The CDR3 covers 14 residues. Written as DNA, the CDR3 is TGTGCCTGGGAGAGTACAGGGGATGACACTGAAGCTTTCTTT. This encodes CAWESTGDDTEAFF.

This chain joins TRBV5-8 and TRBJ2-7, with D possibly matching TRBD2 (5 bases). CDR1 and CDR2 from the germline V gene are SGHTS and YDEGEE. Deletions cut 4 bases from V and 1 base from J, with 24 bases between. This CDR3 has 18 residues. The CDR3 nucleotides read TGTGCCAGCAGCGCACTCCGGGAACTAGGAAAAGGATCCTACGAGCAGTACTTC. This translates into CASSALRELGKGSYEQYF.

The rearrangement uses TRBV6-5 and TRBJ1-1; D unresolved. V was trimmed by 2 bases and J by 1 base, leaving 5 bases between them. This CDR3 is built from 13 residues. Looked up from germline, CDR1 is MNHEY and CDR2 is SVGAGI. The CDR3 spells CASSYVKNTEAFF. CDR3 coding DNA: TGTGCCAGCAGTTACGTCAAGAACACTGAAGCTTTCTTT.

This chain uses TRBV27 with TRBJ1-1; 7 bases align to TRBD1. Trimming took 4 bases from V and 0 from J; bases not matched to a gene: 5. The germline V gene has CDR1 MNHEY and CDR2 SMNVEV (reference sequence). The CDR3 is 15 amino acids. The CDR3 nucleotides read TGTGCCAGCAGTTCCATGACAGGGATGAACACTGAAGCTTTCTTT. Its protein is CASSSMTGMNTEAFF.

The genes are TRBV7-8 and TRBJ1-5; TRBD1 is a possible D gene (5 bases). Between the trimmed V and J ends, which lost 5 bases and 5 bases, there was a span of 7 bases. The CDR3 sequence is 12 residues long. CDR1 and CDR2 from the germline V gene are SGHVS and FQNEAQ. CDR3 in amino acids: CASSPRDQPQHF. The CDR3 DNA sequence: TGTGCCAGCAGCCCCAGGGATCAGCCCCAGCATTTT.

V gene TRBV7-6 combines with J gene TRBJ1-1; D is ambiguous. Germline CDR1 SGHVS, CDR2 FNYEAQ. The CDR3 runs 14 residues. Trimming shortened V by 3 bases and J by 5 bases, and 13 bases separated the two germline ends. The CDR3 DNA reads as TGTGCCAGCAGCTTTTTACCCGATGGGACTGAAGCTTTCTTT. It specifies CASSFLPDGTEAFF.

This chain connects TRBV6-5 to TRBJ1-4; D uncertain. CDR3 size: 13 residues. Per germline, CDR1 MNHEY and CDR2 SVGAGI. The CDR3 region is CATFGATNEKLFF. CDR3 nucleotides: TGTGCGACCTTTGGGGCAACTAATGAAAAACTGTTTTTT.

V usage is TRBV4-1 and J usage is TRBJ2-7; TRBD1 matches 10 bases. The CDR3 spans 15 residues. After removal of 3 bases from V and 3 bases from J, the junction contained 5 bases not matched to a gene. In germline, CDR1 is MGHRA, CDR2 YSYEKL. CDR3 sequence reads: CASSHRDRGDYEQYF. CDR3 DNA sequence: TGCGCCAGCAGCCATCGGGACAGGGGAGACTACGAGCAGTACTTC.

The rearrangement joins TRBV7-6 to TRBJ2-7, with 8 bases lining up with TRBD2. With V trimmed by 1 base and J by 2 bases, 4 bases remained unmatched. Germline V gene lookup returns CDR1 SGHVS and CDR2 FNYEAQ. CDR3 length equals 15 residues. CDR3 bases: TGTGCCAGCAGCTTAGTGAGCGGGAGCCCCTACGAGCAGTACTTC. Encoded protein: CASSLVSGSPYEQYF.

The chain recombines TRBV6-1 with TRBJ2-7, with D perhaps given as TRBD1 or TRBD2 (5 bases each). Per the germline V gene, CDR1 is MNHNS and CDR2 is SASEGT. This CDR3 has 16 amino acids. Trimming shortened V by 2 bases and J by 1 base, and 15 bases separated the two germline ends. The CDR3 spells CASSEFSLGVSYEQYF. CDR3 nucleotides: TGTGCCAGCAGTGAATTTAGTTTGGGGGTATCCTACGAGCAGTACTTC.

This chain links TRBV7-8 with TRBJ2-7; D is possibly TRBD1 or TRBD2 (5 bases each). The CDR3 consists of 18 residues. CDR1 and CDR2 from the germline V gene are SGHVS and FQNEAQ. The V end was cut by 1 base, the J end by 2 bases, with 21 bases between. CDR3 bases: TGTGCCAGCAGCTTAGATGTAGGGTGGGGGAGAAGAACCTACGAGCAGTACTTC. This encodes CASSLDVGWGRRTYEQYF.

This sequence joins TRBV6-1 and TRBJ2-6; weak D call: TRBD2 (7 bases). Germline V gene data show CDR1 as MNHNS and CDR2 as SASEGT. The CDR3 sequence is 19 residues long. V was trimmed by 3 bases and J by 2 bases, leaving 20 bases between them. The CDR3 DNA sequence: TGTGCCAGCAGTGAGTGGGGGAGGGGGTTGGAAACTGGGGCCAACGTCCTGACTTTC. This codes for CASSEWGRGLETGANVLTF.

The gene calls are TRBV11-2 and TRBJ2-3; possible D gene TRBD2, 5 bases. The germline V gene encodes CDR1 SGHAT and CDR2 FQNNGV. This CDR3 contains 13 residues. V gave up 8 bases and J gave up 0 bases, with 9 bases separating them. This CDR3 reads CASRADSTDTQYF. The CDR3 DNA sequence: TGTGCCAGCCGAGCGGATAGCACAGATACGCAGTATTTT.